This is a list of T cell receptor beta chains from one sample in a study of OX40 agonist ivuxolimab in advanced cancers. The method was immunoSEQ multiplex PCR; TCRdb's version includes in-frame clones alone and lacks a portion of them. The sample holds 40,000 to 50,000 clones, 88% seen once. The source was CD4+ or CD8+ T cells sorted from blood, collected in a trial of the OX40 agonist ivuxolimab. All receptors come from an adult with an advanced solid tumor such as melanoma, head and neck, liver or kidney cancer. Both conserved end residues are part of each CDR3. The D gene is left open where the match is weak. Part of the rows lack a size; the others show once, few, many or a class for expanded clones.

.	.	TRBV20-1	TRBJ2-1	TGCAGTGCCGGCTTCGTTGAGCAGTTCTTC	CSAGFVEQFF
.	TRBD1	TRBV5-1	TRBJ2-1	TGCGCCAGCAGCGGCCCGGACAGGGGCAATGAGCAGTTCTTC	CASSGPDRGNEQFF
.	TRBD1	TRBV5-1	TRBJ2-7	TGCGCCAGCAGCTTGGGACAGGGGTTATACGAGCAGTACTTC	CASSLGQGLYEQYF
.	.	TRBV27	TRBJ2-2	TGTGCCAGCAGTCTGCAGGAACACACCGGGGAGCTGTTTTTT	CASSLQEHTGELFF
.	.	TRBV4-1	TRBJ2-3	TGCGCCAGCAGCCAAGATAGAGAAATGGAGTATTTT	CASSQDREMEYF
.	TRBD1	TRBV5-4	TRBJ2-4	TGTGCCAGCAGCCTGGGTGGGACAGGGAGGTGGTACTTC	CASSLGGTGRWYF
.	TRBD1	TRBV19	TRBJ1-3	TGTGCCAGTAGTATCTTGGCGGGACAGGGAAACACCATATATTTT	CASSILAGQGNTIYF
.	.	TRBV18	TRBJ1-3	TGTGCCAGCTCACCAACGGGCTCTGGAAACACCATATATTTT	CASSPTGSGNTIYF
.	.	TRBV20-1	TRBJ2-7	TGCAGTGCTAGACGGCTAATCGAGCAGTACTTC	CSARRLIEQYF
.	.	TRBV5-4	TRBJ2-3	TGTGCCAGCAGCTTGGCAGGGATCGGAACAGATACGCAGTATTTT	CASSLAGIGTDTQYF
.	TRBD1	TRBV27	TRBJ2-7	TGTGCCAGCAGTGGGGACAGCTTTTACGAGCAGTACTTC	CASSGDSFYEQYF
.	TRBD2	TRBV9	TRBJ2-1	TGTGCCAGCAGCGCCAAGGGACTAGCCGCCTACAATGAGCAGTTCTTC	CASSAKGLAAYNEQFF
.	.	TRBV7-6	TRBJ2-3	TGTGCCAGCAGCTTAGCGGGAGGTACAGATACGCAGTATTTT	CASSLAGGTDTQYF
.	TRBD1	TRBV5-4	TRBJ1-2	TGTGCCAGCAGCTCCACGACAGGGTCCTATGGCTACACCTTC	CASSSTTGSYGYTF
.	.	TRBV18	TRBJ1-3	TGTGCCAGCTCACCGGCCCTCTCTGGAAACACCATATATTTT	CASSPALSGNTIYF
.	.	TRBV2	TRBJ1-1	TGTGCCAGCAGTGAGCAGGGGTGGGATTTGGCTTTCTTT	CASSEQGWDLAFF
.	.	TRBV21-1	TRBJ2-1	TGTGCCAGCAGCAATCGAAGAGTCCTACCCTCCTACAATGAGCAGTTCTTC	CASSNRRVLPSYNEQFF
.	TRBD2	TRBV6-5	TRBJ2-2	TGTGCCAGCACCAAACTAGCGGGGCAGACCGGGGAGCTGTTTTTT	CASTKLAGQTGELFF
.	TRBD1	TRBV7-9	TRBJ2-6	TGTGCCAGCAGCTACGGACAGGGGGCAAATGGGGCCAACGTCCTGACTTTC	CASSYGQGANGANVLTF
.	.	TRBV18	TRBJ2-2	TGTGCCAGCTCGTCCGACCGGGACACCAACACCGGGGAGCTGTTTTTT	CASSSDRDTNTGELFF
.	.	TRBV10-2	TRBJ2-3	TGCGCCAGCAAAGACTCCGGAAGGGATACGCAGTATTTT	CASKDSGRDTQYF
few	.	TRBV6-1	TRBJ2-7	TGTGCCAGCAGTCCAATTTGGGGTCTAACCTACGAGCAGTACTTC	CASSPIWGLTYEQYF
.	TRBD2	TRBV10-2	TRBJ2-1	TGCGCCAGCAGTGAGCTCGGACTAGCGGGATCAGGGGAGCAGTTCTTC	CASSELGLAGSGEQFF
.	TRBD2	TRBV19	TRBJ2-1	TGTGCCAGTAGTCCGCGAAGGACTAGCTCGGCGTACAATGAGCAGTTCTTC	CASSPRRTSSAYNEQFF
few	.	TRBV6-6	TRBJ1-5	TGTGCCAGCACCTTAAGGATCGGCAATCAGCCCCAGCATTTT	CASTLRIGNQPQHF
.	.	TRBV18	TRBJ2-7	TGTGCCAGCTCACCCTCCGGGTTGGGTCCCGAGCAGTACTTC	CASSPSGLGPEQYF
medium-sized	.	TRBV11-2	TRBJ2-5	TGTGCCAGCAGCTTATGGCGGTCGGAGACCCAGTACTTC	CASSLWRSETQYF